This T cell receptor (beta chain) was identified in a study of vaccination effects on CD4 cells after COVID-19. As for this clone: What it binds is not known.

The repertoire was sequenced with immunoSEQ multiplex PCR; TCRdb's copy has only in-frame clones and lacks some. The repertoire has about 30,000 clones, about 74% of them found once; the top ten carry 17%. V was shortened by 9 bases and J by 1 base, with 14 bases between the two germline ends. This CDR3 spans 14 amino acids. Germline lookup yields CDR1 SGHTS and CDR2 YDEGEE. With the ViraFEST assay, the study expanded antigen-specific CD4+ T cells using viral peptide pools, then sequenced them. Isolation of CD4+ T cells took place after approximately 10 days of culture. All participants had two doses of either the BNT162b2 or mRNA-1273 vaccine. The culture medium for a few million PBMC per well included about 9 IU/ml IL-2 and 9 to 10 ug/ml peptides. Half-medium replacement with IL-2 medium occurred on days 3 and 7.

Sequenced material: CD4+ T cells from PBMCs cultured with HCoV-OC43 spike peptides, taken after COVID-19 vaccination. Subset specified: HCoV-OC43 spike overlapping peptide pool stimulation. This receptor was taken from a human donor who received a COVID-19 vaccine. The chain joins TRBV5-8 to TRBJ2-4, with D possibly matching TRBD1 (6 bases). CDR3 residues: CATTKGVAKNIQYF. The CDR3 coding sequence is TGTGCCACCACGAAGGGGGTGGCCAAAAACATTCAGTACTTC.